The next 21 T cell receptor beta chains were all read from a single sample in a study of blood T cells in healthy people across ages. It was with a sample-barcoded 5' primer and a J-beta primer mix that a second PCR of roughly 7 to 11 cycles was run. Via MiXCR, TCRdb re-called the 5' RACE reads, giving one row per CDR3 protein. Of about 1.6 million distinct CDR3 sequences in the sample, about 35% were seen once. The material sequenced was blood. These receptors were collected from a woman in her twenties or thirties in good health.

V and J are TRBV20-1 and TRBJ2-1, with a tentative D call TRBD1 (6 bases). CDR1 and CDR2 from the germline V gene are DFQATT and SNEGSKA (reference sequence). The CDR3 covers 16 residues. The V gene lost 3 bases and the J gene lost 4 bases, with 19 bases spanning the gap. The CDR3 loop reads CSARGGLRTVYNEQFF. CDR3 sequence (DNA): TGCAGTGCTAGGGGCGGTTTAAGGACAGTTTACAATGAGCAGTTCTTC.

The CDR3 DNA is TGTGCCAGCAGTCCACATGTACTAGCGGGAGTAGCCAATGAGCAGTTCTTC. Translating it yields CASSPHVLAGVANEQFF. The chain uses TRBV27 and TRBJ2-1, with 11 positions matching TRBD2. The V gene's germline CDR1 is MNHEY and CDR2 SMNVEV (reference sequence). This CDR3 has 17 residues. The V gene end was trimmed by 5 bases and the J gene end by 6 bases; junction bases not matched to a gene: 12.

The table lists this clonotype with a few counts. The gene calls are TRBV13 and TRBJ1-1; 8 positions agree with TRBD1. The CDR3 contains 15 residues. Per germline, CDR1 PRHDT and CDR2 FYEKMQ (reference sequence). Germline trimming cut 0 bases from V and 13 bases from J; bases unmatched to any gene: 13. CDR3 nucleotides: TGTGCCAGCAGCTTAGGCCTCCGGACAGGGTTGTATGGTTTCTTT. Its translation: CASSLGLRTGLYGFF.

The J gene is TRBJ1-1, the V gene TRBV12-3 or TRBV12-4, with D unclear. This CDR3 has 14 residues. Trimming cost V 7 bases and J 5 bases, with 17 bases left between them. CDR3 in amino acids: CASIQSGKRTEAFF. In nucleotides, the CDR3 is TGTGCCAGCATCCAGTCGGGGAAGAGAACTGAAGCTTTCTTT.

This clonotype showed up just a few times. V usage is TRBV10-3 and J usage is TRBJ2-7; D may be TRBD1 or TRBD2 (6 bases each). The CDR3 is made up of 13 amino acids. V lost 10 bases, J lost 6 bases, and 19 bases lay in between. Germline V gene data show CDR1 as ENHRY and CDR2 as SYGVKD. The CDR3 is CASEGHQGGEQYF. DNA of the CDR3: TGTGCCAGCGAGGGACACCAGGGAGGCGAGCAGTACTTC.

Many counts were recorded for this clonotype. The junction and the germline gene differ at one end; a read error may be behind it. The chain couples TRBV7-9 to TRBJ2-5; D is ambiguous. This CDR3 is 12 amino acids long. The germline V gene has CDR1 SEHNR and CDR2 FQNEAQ (reference sequence). The DNA for the CDR3 is TGTGCCAGCAGTTTAGCTCCAGAGACCCAGTACTTC. Translated: CASSLAPETQYF.

V gene TRBV6-1 combines with J gene TRBJ2-4; 8 bases agree with TRBD2. With V trimmed by 6 bases and J by 3 bases, 10 bases remained unmatched. The CDR3 contains 16 residues. The germline CDR1 and CDR2 sequences are MNHNS and SASEGT. The CDR3 loop reads CASRSYSGTSKNIQYF. The CDR3 DNA is TGTGCCAGCAGAAGTTATAGCGGGACAAGCAAAAACATTCAGTACTTC.

As to this clonotype: A read error may produce the germline difference seen at one junction end. V is TRBV20-1 and J is TRBJ2-1; TRBD2 aligns across 12 bases. The CDR3 extends over 17 amino acids. Germline V gene data show CDR1 as DFQATT and CDR2 as SNEGSKA (reference sequence). The DNA for the CDR3 is TGCAGTGCTAGAGACTGGACTAGCGGGGAGAGCTCCAATGAGCAGCTCTTC. Amino acids: CSARDWTSGESSNEQLF.

V usage is TRBV7-3 and J usage is TRBJ2-1; the match to TRBD2 covers 10 bases. This CDR3 spans 16 amino acids. V was clipped by 0 bases and J by 7 bases; unmatched bases: 6. Germline V gene lookup returns CDR1 SGHTA and CDR2 FQGTGA. The DNA of the CDR3 is TGTGCCAGCAGCTTAACCACAGGACTAGCGGTTAATGAGCAGTTCTTC. Encoded protein: CASSLTTGLAVNEQFF.

To note about this clonotype: The conserved closing phenylalanine or tryptophan is absent in this CDR3, likely reflecting a read error. The rearrangement joins TRBV20-1 to TRBJ1-2, with D hard to call. Deletions cut 0 bases from V and 1 base from J, with 6 bases between. The CDR3 loop spans 13 amino acids. CDR1 DFQATT and CDR2 SNEGSKA come from the germline V gene (reference sequence). DNA for the CDR3: TGCAGTGCTAGAGACAGCGTTAACTATGGCTACACCTGC. It translates to CSARDSVNYGYTC.

This chain connects TRBV18 to TRBJ1-5; 8 nucleotides line up with TRBD1. This CDR3 is 15 amino acids long. V was clipped by 4 bases and J by 2 bases; unmatched bases: 4. Germline lookup yields CDR1 KGHSH and CDR2 LQKENI. The CDR3: CASSLSDRGNQPQHF. The CDR3 nucleotides read TGTGCCAGCTCACTATCGGACAGGGGCAATCAGCCCCAGCATTTT.

A remark on this clonotype: Mismatch with germline at one junction end may stem from a read error. The genes are TRBV3-1 and TRBJ2-5; D gene ambiguous. TRBJ2-7 explains the end of the DNA better; the J call may be wrong. This CDR3 is built from 11 residues. CDR1 and CDR2 from the germline V gene are LGHDT and YNNKEL (reference sequence). In DNA, the CDR3 is TGTGCCAGCAACCAAGGTCACGAGCAGTACTTC. It yields the protein CASNQGHEQYF.

Only a few counts were recorded for this clonotype. The chain combines TRBV9 with TRBJ2-1, with TRBD1 matching over 10 bases. Germline trimming cut 2 bases from V and 5 bases from J; bases unmatched to any gene: 1. Per germline, CDR1 SGDLS and CDR2 YYNGEE. This CDR3 is 14 amino acids long. CDR3 bases: TGTGCCAGCAGCGTGGGACAGGGGAACAATGAGCAGTTCTTC. Translated, it gives CASSVGQGNNEQFF.

Turning to this clonotype: A much larger clone differs by one base, so this may be a read error. The V call is TRBV29-1, the J call TRBJ2-5; no clear D gene. The length of the CDR3 is 12 residues. Germline V CDR1 and CDR2: SQVTM, ANQGSEA. CDR3 loop: CSVERYQETKYF. The CDR3 region has the DNA TGCAGCGTTGAGCGCTACCAAGAGACCAAGTACTTC.

The gene calls are TRBV2 and TRBJ2-5, with a possible D match to TRBD1 (6 bases). The CDR3 extends over 14 amino acids. V lost 8 bases to trimming and J lost 7 bases, with 20 bases between them. The germline V gene encodes CDR1 SNHLY and CDR2 FYNNEI. The CDR3 nucleotides are TGTGCCAGCGGTGTCTGGGACGAAGGGGGGACCCAGTACTTC. Its translation is CASGVWDEGGTQYF.

There are many counts of this clonotype. The V and J genes are TRBV6-2 or TRBV6-3 and TRBJ2-7; TRBD1 matches 8 bases. J gave up 1 base and V 6 bases, and 11 bases lay outside the gene matches. The CDR3 consists of 16 residues. Per the germline V gene, CDR1 is MNHEY and CDR2 is SVGEGT. CDR3 protein: CASRGRTGGSSYEQYF. The CDR3 bases are TGTGCCAGCAGGGGTAGAACAGGGGGATCATCCTACGAGCAGTACTTC.

V and J are TRBV4-2 and TRBJ1-5; 9 positions agree with TRBD1. This CDR3 is 18 amino acids long. The V gene's germline CDR1 is LGHNA and CDR2 YNFKEQ. V shed 0 bases, J shed 7 bases, and the junction held 13 bases outside the gene matches. CDR3 coding DNA: TGTGCCAGCAGCCAAGATTGGGACAGGGTAGGAGGTGGCCAGCCCCAGCATTTT. Translation gives CASSQDWDRVGGGQPQHF.

V usage is TRBV27 and J usage is TRBJ2-5; 8 nucleotides line up with TRBD2. Germline V gives CDR1 MNHEY, CDR2 SMNVEV (reference sequence). With 5 bases clipped from V and 5 bases from J, the junction kept 13 bases outside the gene matches. The CDR3 extends over 16 amino acids. CDR3 amino acids: CASSPGPAGERETQYF. The CDR3 nucleotides are TGTGCCAGCAGTCCCGGACCAGCGGGAGAGAGGGAGACCCAGTACTTC.

The rearrangement joins TRBV3-1 to TRBJ1-1; tentatively, D is TRBD1 (5 bases). The CDR3 has 15 amino acids. V shed 4 bases and J shed 6 bases, with 18 bases lying between them. Germline V gene data show CDR1 as LGHDT and CDR2 as YNNKEL (reference sequence). DNA of the CDR3: TGTGCCAGCAGCCCCGAAACGGCAGGGCGGGCTGAAGCTTTCTTT. Protein sequence: CASSPETAGRAEAFF.

The chain recombines TRBV4-2 with TRBJ2-5, with D possibly being TRBD2 (6 bases). The tail of the sequence fits TRBJ2-7 better, so the J call may be wrong. Per the germline V gene, CDR1 is LGHNA and CDR2 is YNFKEQ. The CDR3 has 15 amino acids. The CDR3 DNA follows: TGTGCCAGCAGCCAAGAATCCGGGAGACTCGACGAGCAGTACTTC. Its protein is CASSQESGRLDEQYF.

V is TRBV9 and J is TRBJ2-1; 13 bases line up with TRBD2. Trimming at V came to 3 bases and at J to 10 bases, leaving 7 bases not matched to a gene. This CDR3 contains 15 residues. Germline lookup yields CDR1 SGDLS and CDR2 YYNGEE. DNA for the CDR3: TGTGCCAGCAGCGACGGACTAGCGGGAGAGCGAGAGCAGTTCTTC. As protein: CASSDGLAGEREQFF.